The clone carrying this TCR beta chain has more than one count but fewer than ten. These data come from a study of blood T cell repertoires in COVID-19. Overall study context: T cells, B-cell-depleted T cells, or PBMCs provided the cDNA or gDNA that served as material.

Recovered Cohort 3 donors showed two negative PCRs, clearance, or symptom resolution. Methods used by the authors: Amplification of reference gene primers was used by the study to estimate nucleated cell counts. Generated by immunoSEQ multiplex PCR, the TCRdb table keeps only in-frame clones and is missing some. That table is the source of V, J and clone size, and D and trimming were worked out from the DNA. The sample carries approximately 490,000 clones, roughly 90% recorded once. Per the germline V gene, CDR1 is SGHRS and CDR2 is YFSETQ. The V gene lost 4 bases and the J gene lost 4 bases, with 15 bases spanning the gap. The CDR3 is 15 amino acids.

This TCR came from a woman between 18 and 29 years old who had recovered from COVID-19. The gene calls are TRBV5-1 and TRBJ1-3; the D gene is possibly TRBD1 (6 bases). Material for sequencing was PBMCs or T cells enriched from blood (not recorded which). The CDR3 nucleotides read TGCGCCAGCAGCGAAGGATCAGGGGACGGAAACACCATATATTTT. It translates to CASSEGSGDGNTIYF.